These T cell receptor beta chains were read from a single sample in a study of tissue T cells after allogeneic stem cell transplantation. The assay was immunoSEQ multiplex PCR, and TCRdb's table has in-frame clones only and misses some. The table has nearly 10,000 clones, just over 65% seen once. The source was tissue from the stomach, collected at autopsy. The receptors here all came from a male donor at least 60 years old with lung cancer. Both conserved end residues are part of each CDR3. Fields, in order: V gene, D gene, J gene, CDR3 length, CDR3 protein. D genes are given only for firm matches.

>TRBV2|NA|TRBJ1-5|12
CASSEWGGPQHF
>TRBV7-2|NA|TRBJ1-5|13
CASSLGTQRPQHF
>TRBV19|TRBD1|TRBJ2-1|15
CASSMDRGKGNEQFF
>TRBV7-8|TRBD1|TRBJ1-5|17
CASSLQGYGGRYQPQHF
>TRBV6-2/TRBV6-3|TRBD1|TRBJ2-1|16
CASSPPDRGVYDEQFF
>TRBV28|NA|TRBJ1-1|11
CASSLLAEAFF
>TRBV15|TRBD2|TRBJ2-3|15
CATSSLRAGADTQYF
>TRBV28|NA|TRBJ2-2|14
CASKGQMNTGELFF
>TRBV2|NA|TRBJ1-1|11
CASSTTPVAFF
>TRBV29-1|TRBD1|TRBJ2-7|13
CSVGSGTGAEQYF
>TRBV20-1|TRBD2|TRBJ2-1|14
CSASGLAGRNEQFF
>TRBV7-3|NA|TRBJ2-5|13
CASSPGVGETQYF
>TRBV7-2|NA|TRBJ1-4|14
CASSFTRVNEKLFF
>TRBV19|NA|TRBJ2-3|14
CASSIRGLTDTQYF
>TRBV6-5|TRBD1|TRBJ1-2|13
CASSPNRDRGPTF
>TRBV6-5|NA|TRBJ2-7|16
CASSYLPGESSYEQYF
>TRBV19|TRBD1|TRBJ1-2|13
CASSYGQVYGYTF
>TRBV9|TRBD2|TRBJ2-3|15
CASSVASGGSDTQYF
>TRBV19|NA|TRBJ2-1|16
CASSWSGGSSYNEQFF
>TRBV10-1|NA|TRBJ2-7|13
CASSDWRLSEQYF
>TRBV5-1|TRBD1|TRBJ2-7|14
CASSQTGKAYEQYF
>TRBV14|NA|TRBJ2-7|13
CASSQVTGLEQYF
>TRBV15|NA|TRBJ2-3|15
CATSRDLLSTDTQYF
>TRBV27|NA|TRBJ1-2|14
CASSLARAGTGYTF
>TRBV3-1/TRBV3-2|NA|TRBJ2-3|14
CASSQVSGTGTQYF
>TRBV6-4|NA|TRBJ2-3|15
CASSQGLNSGGTQYF
>TRBV29-1|NA|TRBJ2-7|14
CSVEAQKSPYEQYF
>TRBV14|NA|TRBJ1-1|14
CASSQDVALTEAFF
>TRBV28|NA|TRBJ2-7|12
CASSLPGFEQYF
>TRBV27|NA|TRBJ2-2|16
CASSDRGYYITGELFF
>TRBV3-1/TRBV3-2|NA|TRBJ1-4|13
CASSLHSNEKLFF
>TRBV7-2|TRBD2|TRBJ2-2|17
CASSLATGGLNTGELFF
>TRBV2|TRBD1|TRBJ1-2|15
CASSEGQGHNYGYTF
>TRBV10-3|TRBD2|TRBJ2-5|15
CAISDGGGNQETQYF
>TRBV7-2|TRBD2|TRBJ2-2|15
CASSSSGGASGELFF
>TRBV10-3|TRBD1|TRBJ1-2|18
CAISGGGLRDRAAYGYTF
>TRBV7-2|TRBD1|TRBJ2-7|13
CASSTRDSYEQYF
>TRBV28|TRBD1|TRBJ2-3|16
CASSRYRDRVADTQYF
>TRBV7-2|TRBD1|TRBJ2-1|15
CASSFRTGRSNEQFF
>TRBV10-3|TRBD1|TRBJ2-1|14
CAISDPGQDNEQFF
>TRBV7-8|TRBD1|TRBJ1-4|15
CASSNGGQGGEKLFF
>TRBV12-3/TRBV12-4|TRBD2|TRBJ2-1|12
CASRTSGNEQFF
>TRBV10-2|TRBD1|TRBJ1-4|15
CASNPGQGSNEKLFF
>TRBV7-2|NA|TRBJ1-6|16
CASSLGPGGRASPLHF
>TRBV25-1|NA|TRBJ2-2|14
CASSKNSNTGELFF
>TRBV18|NA|TRBJ1-5|15
CASSPDAGLTGPQHF
>TRBV7-3|NA|TRBJ2-1|15
CASSLDVTSAHEQFF
>TRBV30|NA|TRBJ2-5|14
CAWSAPGRLETQYF
>TRBV27|NA|TRBJ1-3|16
CASSPTVSDAGNTIYF
>TRBV5-1|TRBD1|TRBJ2-1|15
CASRGTGSSYNEQFF
>TRBV7-2|TRBD1|TRBJ2-4|14
CASIPGTEKNIQYF
>TRBV2|NA|TRBJ1-6|16
CATQSKLQNHNSPLHF